In its sample, the clone carrying this TCR beta chain was seen a few times. Antigen unknown. The sample originates from a study of naive and memory T cell subsets. Whole-study findings and limits: Especially in CD8 cells, naive repertoires contained a few larger clonotypes, possibly CD45RA-re-expressing memory cells.

V dropped 8 bases and J dropped 4 bases, with 11 bases sitting between them. The CDR3 length is 13 residues. Two oligonucleotides, mixed equimolar, formed the beta constant-region primer covering TRBC1 and TRBC2. The ligated cDNA underwent four PCR rounds using SP2 and nested alpha and beta constant-region primers. TCRdb fed the UMI-ligation and nested PCR reads into MiXCR, producing one record per CDR3 protein. Counted here are over 90,000 distinct CDR3 sequences, 10% to 12% occurring once; the ten biggest clones make up over 0.11%. This receptor was obtained from a human donor in good health. The sequenced sample consisted of naive CD4+ T cells from blood. The chain links TRBV12-3 or TRBV12-4 to TRBJ2-2, with D tentatively TRBD2 (5 bases). In DNA, the CDR3 is TGTGCCAGCTCACTCCTAGCCACCGGGGAGCTGTTTTTT. Amino acid sequence: CASSLLATGELFF.